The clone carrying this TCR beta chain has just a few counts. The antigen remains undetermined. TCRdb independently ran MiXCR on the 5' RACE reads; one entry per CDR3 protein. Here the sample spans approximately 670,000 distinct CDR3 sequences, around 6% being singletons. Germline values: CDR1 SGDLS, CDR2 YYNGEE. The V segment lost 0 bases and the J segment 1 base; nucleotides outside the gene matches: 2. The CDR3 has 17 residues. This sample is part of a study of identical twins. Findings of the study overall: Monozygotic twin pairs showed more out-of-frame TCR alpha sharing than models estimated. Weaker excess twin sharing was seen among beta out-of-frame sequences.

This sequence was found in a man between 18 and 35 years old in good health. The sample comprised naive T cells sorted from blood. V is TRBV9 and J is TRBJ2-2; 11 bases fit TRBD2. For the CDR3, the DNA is TGTGCCAGCAGCGTAGTCCTAGCGGGAGGGAACACCGGGGAGCTGTTTTTT. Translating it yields CASSVVLAGGNTGELFF.